This T cell receptor (beta chain) was profiled in a study of early T cells in non-severe SARS-CoV-2 infection. Study details: Investigators sequenced bulk RNA drawn from unsorted whole blood, and chains remained unpaired.

Regarding this clonotype: The antigen is unknown. The CDR3 ends on some other residue instead of the conserved phenylalanine or tryptophan, so this is likely a read error.

Study outcomes and limitations: The study's VDJdb matching favored anti-spike CD8 responses and missed private and CD4 specificities.

CDR3 length: 14 residues. Trimming removed 5 bases at V and 6 bases at J, with 13 bases between. CDR1 and CDR2 (germline): SGHTA, FQGNSA. The TCR library protocol was used to attach unique molecular identifiers. These identifiers were attached to individual cDNA molecules. TCRdb ran MiXCR on the 5' RACE reads and lists one entry per CDR3 protein. The data hold just under 65,000 distinct CDR3 sequences, with roughly 14% observed a single time. This chain links TRBV7-2 with TRBJ2-2, with D hard to call. Input material: whole blood. The sequence derives from an adult who was a healthcare worker with PCR-confirmed SARS-CoV-2 infection or an uninfected control (not recorded which). The CDR3 protein is CASSPILSSGELFS. CDR3 DNA sequence: TGTGCCAGCAGCCCAATCCTATCGTCCGGGGAGCTGTTTTCT.